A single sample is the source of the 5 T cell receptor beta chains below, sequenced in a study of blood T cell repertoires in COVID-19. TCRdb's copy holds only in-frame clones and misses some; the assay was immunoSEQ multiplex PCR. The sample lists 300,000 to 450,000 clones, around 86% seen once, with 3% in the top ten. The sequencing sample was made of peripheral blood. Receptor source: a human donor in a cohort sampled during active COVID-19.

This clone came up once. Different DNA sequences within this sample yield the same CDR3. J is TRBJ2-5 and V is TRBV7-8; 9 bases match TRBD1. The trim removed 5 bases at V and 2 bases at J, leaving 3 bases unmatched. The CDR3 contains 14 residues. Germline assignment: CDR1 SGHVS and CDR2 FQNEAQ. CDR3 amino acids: CASSRDRAQETQYF. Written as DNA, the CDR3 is TGTGCCAGCAGCCGGGACAGGGCGCAAGAGACCCAGTACTTC.

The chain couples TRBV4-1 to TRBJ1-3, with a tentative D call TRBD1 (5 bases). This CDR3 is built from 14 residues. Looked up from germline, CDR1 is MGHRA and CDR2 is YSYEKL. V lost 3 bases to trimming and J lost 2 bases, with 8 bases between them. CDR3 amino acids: CASSHSGPGNTIYF. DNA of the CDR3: TGCGCCAGCAGCCATTCAGGGCCTGGAAACACCATATATTTT.

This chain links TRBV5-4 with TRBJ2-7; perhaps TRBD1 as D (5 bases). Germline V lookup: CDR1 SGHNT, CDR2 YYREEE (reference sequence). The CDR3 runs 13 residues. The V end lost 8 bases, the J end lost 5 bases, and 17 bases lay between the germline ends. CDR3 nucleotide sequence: TGTGCCAGTAGGGGCTGGGGAAAAGACGAGCAGTACTTC. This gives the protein CASRGWGKDEQYF. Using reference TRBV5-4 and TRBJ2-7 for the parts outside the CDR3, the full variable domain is ETGVTQSPTHLIKTRGQQVTLRCSSQSGHNTVSWYQQALGQGPQFIFQYYREEENGRGNFPPRFSGLQFPNYSSELNVNALELDDSALYLCASRGWGKDEQYFGPGTRLTVT.

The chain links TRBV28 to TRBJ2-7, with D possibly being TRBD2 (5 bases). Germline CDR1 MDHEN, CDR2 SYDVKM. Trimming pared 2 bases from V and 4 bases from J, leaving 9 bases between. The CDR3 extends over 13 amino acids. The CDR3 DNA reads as TGTGCCAGCAGTTTAAGCCTAGCTTACGAGCAGTACTTC. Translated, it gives CASSLSLAYEQYF.

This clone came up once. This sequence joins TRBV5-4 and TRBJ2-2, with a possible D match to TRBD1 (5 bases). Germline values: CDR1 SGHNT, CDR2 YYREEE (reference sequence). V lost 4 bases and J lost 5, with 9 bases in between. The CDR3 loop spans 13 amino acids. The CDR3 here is CASSQRQTGELFF. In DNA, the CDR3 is TGTGCCAGCAGCCAACGACAGACCGGGGAGCTGTTTTTT.